This T cell receptor beta chain is from a study of T cell responses to AZD1222 COVID-19 vaccine. The study, taken as a whole, reports: Two AZD1222 administrations were followed by greater Spike-specific TCR breadth and depth.

Note on this clone: Its target is not known.

The data were produced by immunoSEQ multiplex PCR, yet TCRdb's version contains in-frame clones alone and is incomplete. The sample has under 60,000 clones; around 80% are singletons. The specimen comprised peripheral blood, sampled on day 0 of AZD1222 vaccination. This clonotype was sampled from an adult in good health.

CDR3 coding DNA: TGTGCCAGCAGAGGACAGGAGACCGGGGAGCTGTTTTTT. Protein: CASRGQETGELFF. This chain links TRBV2 with TRBJ2-2; TRBD1 aligns across 7 bases. Germline V gene sequence: CDR1 SNHLY, CDR2 FYNNEI. V dropped 6 bases and J dropped 5; count of bases not matched to a gene: 3. The CDR3 covers 13 residues.